Included here is one TCR beta chain sequence, with context. This entry comes from a study of control samples from healthy donors and cancer patients. Profiled with immunoSEQ multiplex PCR; TCRdb holds only in-frame clones, not every one. The data show more than 95,000 clones, around nine tenths seen once. What was sequenced was PBMCs. This TCR was recovered from a man in his sixties with lung cancer.

CDR3 residues: CASSDRDQETQYF. The CDR3 nucleotides read TGTGCCAGTAGTGACAGGGATCAAGAGACCCAGTACTTC. The chain combines TRBV19 with TRBJ2-5, with 7 nucleotides matching TRBD1. Germline values: CDR1 LNHDA, CDR2 SQIVND (reference sequence). CDR3 size: 13 residues. Trimming at V came to 5 bases and at J to 2 bases, leaving 2 bases not matched to a gene. Using reference TRBV19 and TRBJ2-5 for the parts outside the CDR3, the full variable domain is DGGITQSPKYLFRKEGQNVTLSCEQNLNHDAMYWYRQDPGQGLRLIYYSQIVNDFQKGDIAEGYSVSREKKESFPLTVTSAQKNPTAFYLCASSDRDQETQYFGPGTRLLVL.